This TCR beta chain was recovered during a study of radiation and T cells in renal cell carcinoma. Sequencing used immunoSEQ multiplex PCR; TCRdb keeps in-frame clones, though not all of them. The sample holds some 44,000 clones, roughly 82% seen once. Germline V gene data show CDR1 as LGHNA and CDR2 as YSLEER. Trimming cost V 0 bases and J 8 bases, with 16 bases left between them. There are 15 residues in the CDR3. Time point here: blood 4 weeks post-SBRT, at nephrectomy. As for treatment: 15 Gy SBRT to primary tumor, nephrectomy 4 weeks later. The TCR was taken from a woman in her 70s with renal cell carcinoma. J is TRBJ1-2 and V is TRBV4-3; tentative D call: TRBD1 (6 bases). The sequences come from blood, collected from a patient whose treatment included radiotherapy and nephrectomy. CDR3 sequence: CASSQEGGLASGYTF. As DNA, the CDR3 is TGCGCCAGCAGCCAAGAAGGGGGTCTGGCGAGCGGCTACACCTTC.